These 14 T cell receptor beta chains share one sample of origin, sequenced in a study of blood T cell repertoires in COVID-19. Some clones are missing from TCRdb's copy, which holds only in-frame ones; the method was immunoSEQ multiplex PCR. In the table there are 130,000 to 150,000 clones, 80% to 90% of which are singletons. Source material: peripheral blood. These TCRs come from a woman in her fifties or sixties with active or convalescent COVID-19.

This clone was detected only once. The chain joins TRBV7-3 to TRBJ2-3; D unclear. V was shortened by 0 bases and J by 3 bases, with 4 bases between the two germline ends. Germline CDR1 is SGHTA and CDR2 is FQGTGA. The length of the CDR3 is 13 residues. The chain's CDR3 is CASSLTQTDTQYF. CDR3 coding DNA: TGTGCCAGCAGCTTAACGCAGACAGATACGCAGTATTTT.

V is TRBV30 and J is TRBJ1-5, with unresolved D. CDR3 size: 14 residues. Trimming shortened V by 0 bases and J by 3 bases, and 9 bases separated the two germline ends. The germline V gene has CDR1 GTSNPN and CDR2 SVGIG (reference sequence). The CDR3 DNA follows: TGTGCCTGGAGTGTAGGCCAGGTCAATCAGCCCCAGCATTTT. It is translated as CAWSVGQVNQPQHF.

This chain joins TRBV2 and TRBJ2-2, with TRBD2 as a possible D gene (5 bases). The CDR3 runs 15 residues. Germline values: CDR1 SNHLY, CDR2 FYNNEI. V lost 3 bases and J 1 base, leaving 9 bases between the germline ends. The CDR3 spells CASSDRGLNTGELFF. CDR3 DNA: TGTGCCAGCAGTGACCGCGGGTTGAACACCGGGGAGCTGTTTTTT.

This sequence joins TRBV4-2 and TRBJ2-2; D call uncertain. The CDR3 contains 13 residues. Looked up from germline, CDR1 is LGHNA and CDR2 is YNFKEQ. V lost 0 bases and J lost 4, with 3 bases in between. CDR3 in amino acids: CASSQDLTGELFF. As DNA, the CDR3 is TGTGCCAGCAGCCAAGATCTCACCGGGGAGCTGTTTTTT.

The V gene is TRBV6-5, the J gene TRBJ2-1; tentative D call: TRBD2 (6 bases). The CDR3 covers 13 residues. Trimming removed 6 bases at V and 3 bases at J, with 9 bases between. The germline CDR1 and CDR2 sequences are MNHEY and SVGAGI. The CDR3 nucleotides are TGTGCCAGCAGGGGACTGGTCTACAATGAGCAGTTCTTC. Translating it yields CASRGLVYNEQFF.

The gene calls are TRBV5-1 and TRBJ1-3, with D tentatively TRBD1 (6 bases). There are 15 residues in the CDR3. Trimming left V 0 bases short and J 2 bases short, with 9 bases between. The germline gives CDR1 SGHRS, CDR2 YFSETQ. This CDR3 is CASSLAGAAGNTIYF. For the CDR3, the DNA is TGCGCCAGCAGCTTGGCAGGGGCAGCTGGAAACACCATATATTTT. The variable domain in full, completed from reference TRBV5-1 and TRBJ1-3, reads KAGVTQTPRYLIKTRGQQVTLSCSPISGHRSVSWYQQTPGQGLQFLFEYFSETQRNKGNFPGRFSGRQFSNSRSEMNVSTLELGDSALYLCASSLAGAAGNTIYFGEGSWLTVV.

The chain is built from TRBV4-2 and TRBJ1-1; 8 bases align to TRBD1. The germline V gene encodes CDR1 LGHNA and CDR2 YNFKEQ. The junction had 4 bases not matched to a gene; V was cut back by 0 bases and J by 4 bases. The CDR3 length is 15 residues. Here the CDR3 reads CASSQDGQGGTEAFF. In DNA form, the CDR3 reads TGTGCCAGCAGCCAAGATGGACAGGGAGGCACTGAAGCTTTCTTT.

V and J are TRBV9 and TRBJ2-2, with D uncertain. The CDR3 has 14 amino acids. Germline values: CDR1 SGDLS, CDR2 YYNGEE. Trimming took 0 bases from V and 7 from J, leaving 10 bases between them. Here the CDR3 reads CASSVGGNFGELFF. Written as DNA, the CDR3 is TGTGCCAGCAGCGTAGGAGGTAACTTCGGGGAGCTGTTTTTT.

V gene TRBV2 combines with J gene TRBJ1-1; D is uncertain. CDR3 size: 13 residues. The V and J ends lost 5 bases and 6 bases respectively, with 13 bases between them. Germline CDR1 reads SNHLY; CDR2 reads FYNNEI. The CDR3: CASSTERESEAFF. In nucleotides, the CDR3 is TGTGCCAGCAGTACGGAAAGGGAGTCTGAAGCTTTCTTT.

The chain combines TRBV12-3 or TRBV12-4 with TRBJ1-2; 8 nucleotides agree with TRBD1. V lost 6 bases, J lost 4 bases, and 4 bases stayed unmatched. The CDR3 length is 13 residues. CDR3 DNA: TGTGCCAGCAGCCGACAGGGGCCCTATGGCTACACCTTC. This gives the protein CASSRQGPYGYTF.

The chain carries TRBV6-2 or TRBV6-3 and TRBJ1-1; TRBD1 agrees at 8 bases. The germline V gene has CDR1 MNHEY and CDR2 SVGEGT. The CDR3 contains 16 residues. After removal of 2 bases from V and 1 base from J, the junction contained 6 bases not matched to a gene. As DNA, the CDR3 is TGTGCCAGCAGTTACAGGGCAGGGGGCCAGAACACTGAAGCTTTCTTT. It yields the protein CASSYRAGGQNTEAFF.

This sequence joins TRBV7-9 and TRBJ1-2; tentative D call: TRBD1 (6 bases). V lost 1 base to trimming and J lost 5 bases, with 17 bases between them. This CDR3 is built from 16 residues. In germline, CDR1 is SEHNR, CDR2 FQNEAQ (reference sequence). CDR3 in DNA: TGTGCCAGCAGCTTAGGTCTCTACAGGGATAATTATGGCTACACCTTC. Its translation is CASSLGLYRDNYGYTF.

V usage is TRBV4-1 and J usage is TRBJ1-1; the D is unclear. V gave up 0 bases and J gave up 4 bases, with 12 bases separating them. Germline V lookup: CDR1 MGHRA, CDR2 YSYEKL. The CDR3 runs 15 residues. In DNA, the CDR3 is TGCGCCAGCAGCCAAGAGGTCTCCAGCGGCACTGAAGCTTTCTTT. Its protein is CASSQEVSSGTEAFF.

This clone appeared once. The rearrangement uses TRBV18 and TRBJ2-7; no clear D. Germline V gene data show CDR1 as KGHSH and CDR2 as LQKENI. The CDR3 is 14 residues long. V gave up 4 bases and J gave up 0 bases, with 10 bases separating them. The CDR3 DNA sequence: TGTGCCAGCTCACTCGCGTCCCTCTCCTACGAGCAGTACTTC. Translating it yields CASSLASLSYEQYF.